This TCR beta chain was observed in a study of response to subunit inactivated influenza vaccine. In this sample, this clonotype turned up a few times. Its cognate antigen is unknown. TCRdb analysed the RT-PCR reads with MiXCR anew, one entry per CDR3 protein. Among about 520,000 distinct CDR3 sequences listed, roughly 7.6% were seen once. Findings and caveats of the study: There was a suggestion from the authors that each seasonal influenza vaccination recruits few new T cells.

This sample comprised PBMCs from blood, obtained less than 30 months after vaccination. The receptor was isolated from a man aged 45 to 75 who received an inactivated influenza vaccine.

CDR3 DNA: TGTGCCAGCAGTGAATTGAGAGTCCGCACAGATACGCAGTATTTT. It translates to CASSELRVRTDTQYF. This sequence joins TRBV6-1 and TRBJ2-3; D is unclear. CDR1 is MNHNS, CDR2 SASEGT, per germline. The CDR3 is 15 residues long. The ends were cut back, 2 bases at V and 1 base at J, with 10 bases in the middle.